The 29 T cell receptor beta chains below all came from one sample that was sequenced in a study of blood T cell repertoires in COVID-19. The assay was immunoSEQ multiplex PCR, and TCRdb's table has in-frame clones only and misses some. The table records some 230,000 clones, around four fifths of them present only once. Source material: peripheral blood. These receptors came from a woman aged 55 to 70 who had recovered from COVID-19.

Comment on this clone: At the DNA level, this CDR3 is encoded by other sequences in the same sample as well. The chain links TRBV18 to TRBJ2-5; a possible D gene is TRBD1 (5 bases). The CDR3 consists of 13 residues. The germline V gene encodes CDR1 KGHSH and CDR2 LQKENI. V shed 2 bases and J shed 2 bases, with 6 bases lying between them. The CDR3 spells CASSPRGQETQYF. The CDR3 bases are TGTGCCAGCTCACCAAGGGGTCAAGAGACCCAGTACTTC.

The rearrangement joins TRBV6-6 to TRBJ1-2, with 7 bases fitting TRBD1. This CDR3 is built from 13 residues. Germline V gene data show CDR1 as MNHNY and CDR2 as SVGAGI (reference sequence). The ends lost 8 bases at V and 7 bases at J; junction bases unmatched: 10. The CDR3 sequence: CASYVGTASGYTF. In DNA, the CDR3 is TGTGCCAGCTATGTTGGGACAGCTTCTGGCTACACCTTC.

The chain recombines TRBV5-4 with TRBJ1-1; TRBD1 might be the D (5 bases). The CDR3 totals 15 residues. The germline V and J ends were trimmed by 0 bases and 4 bases, with 13 bases remaining between them. Germline V gene sequence: CDR1 SGHNT, CDR2 YYREEE (reference sequence). The CDR3, as DNA: TGTGCCAGCAGCTTGGGAGTCAGAAGGGGCACTGAAGCTTTCTTT. Translating gives CASSLGVRRGTEAFF.

This sequence joins TRBV10-2 and TRBJ2-2, with 14 bases that match TRBD2. The CDR3 sequence is 16 residues long. Germline V CDR1 and CDR2: WSHSY, SAAADI. The J segment lost 7 bases and the V segment lost 2 bases, leaving 3 bases of the junction unmatched. The CDR3 DNA sequence: TGCGCCAGCAGTGAGAGACTAGCGGGGGGGTTCGGGGAGCTGTTTTTT. It codes for CASSERLAGGFGELFF.

This rearrangement joins TRBV30 to TRBJ1-2; D gene uncertain. The germline V gene has CDR1 GTSNPN and CDR2 SVGIG (reference sequence). CDR3 length: 12 residues. V lost 1 base to trimming and J lost 7 bases, with 10 bases between them. The CDR3 nucleotides read TGTGCCTGGAGTGCCATCCGGGGTGGCTACACCTTC. It specifies CAWSAIRGGYTF.

This chain connects TRBV28 to TRBJ2-7, with D tentatively TRBD1 (6 bases). CDR3 size: 14 residues. The V gene lost 5 bases and the J gene lost 3 bases, with 14 bases spanning the gap. The germline CDR1 and CDR2 sequences are MDHEN and SYDVKM. The CDR3 nucleotides read TGTGCCAGCAGTGCCGGGACACGCCACTACGAGCAGTACTTC. It is translated as CASSAGTRHYEQYF.

This chain links TRBV27 with TRBJ1-5, with D perhaps matching TRBD1 (5 bases). Trimming pared 6 bases from V and 6 bases from J, leaving 21 bases between. This CDR3 has 16 amino acids. Per the germline V gene, CDR1 is MNHEY and CDR2 is SMNVEV (reference sequence). CDR3 residues: CASRKSAGPGVQPQHF. The CDR3 nucleotides read TGTGCCAGCAGAAAGAGCGCAGGGCCGGGGGTTCAGCCCCAGCATTTT.

This clone was observed a few times. This sequence joins TRBV4-1 and TRBJ1-3; 9 positions match TRBD1. Trimming cost V 3 bases and J 0 bases; bases outside gene matches: 12. The CDR3 contains 19 residues. Germline CDR1 MGHRA, CDR2 YSYEKL. CDR3 sequence: CASSQSRDRAPYSGNTIYF. The CDR3 DNA reads TGCGCCAGCAGCCAGTCCCGGGACAGGGCTCCCTACTCTGGAAACACCATATATTTT.

The J gene is TRBJ1-1, the V gene TRBV6-2 or TRBV6-3; D is unclear. The length of the CDR3 is 13 residues. Germline CDR1 and CDR2: MNHEY and SVGEGT. The V end was cut by 6 bases, the J end by 3 bases, with 11 bases between. This CDR3 is CASSSAEYTEAFF. The CDR3, as DNA: TGTGCCAGCAGCTCGGCGGAGTACACTGAAGCTTTCTTT.

This clone was seen only a few times. The chain has TRBV7-3 and TRBJ2-1; TRBD1 aligns across 8 bases. The junction had 18 bases not matched to a gene; V was cut back by 6 bases and J by 5 bases. Germline CDR1 and CDR2: SGHTA and FQGTGA. The length of the CDR3 is 18 residues. The CDR3 nucleotides read TGTGCCAGCAGACCCGGGACAGGCCTCGGGAAATTTCACAATGAGCAGTTCTTC. Translating it yields CASRPGTGLGKFHNEQFF.

This rearrangement joins TRBV6-1 to TRBJ1-3, with 9 bases identical to TRBD1. Per the germline V gene, CDR1 is MNHNS and CDR2 is SASEGT. The CDR3 sequence is 16 residues long. The ends lost 2 bases at V and 4 bases at J; junction bases unmatched: 6. The CDR3 region is CASSETGGLGGNTIYF. The DNA of the CDR3 is TGTGCCAGCAGTGAAACAGGGGGCTTAGGGGGAAACACCATATATTTT.

The V and J genes are TRBV5-4 and TRBJ2-2, with D possibly TRBD2 on 5 matching bases. Deletions cut 2 bases from V and 4 bases from J, with 12 bases between. The CDR3 runs 15 residues. CDR1 is SGHNT, CDR2 YYREEE, per germline (reference sequence). The CDR3 sequence: CASSLTSAGTGELFF. The DNA for the CDR3 is TGTGCCAGCAGCTTAACAAGCGCGGGCACCGGGGAGCTGTTTTTT.

The chain uses TRBV28 and TRBJ2-7, with 7 nucleotides matching TRBD2. The CDR3 runs to 15 residues. The junction had 13 bases not matched to a gene; V was cut back by 7 bases and J by 4 bases. CDR1 is MDHEN, CDR2 SYDVKM, per germline. The CDR3 DNA is TGTGCCAGCAACCCGCGGGGCGGGGGAGATTACGAGCAGTACTTC. It codes for CASNPRGGGDYEQYF.

V and J are TRBV7-9 and TRBJ2-2; D not certain. The V end was cut by 5 bases, the J end by 9 bases, with 7 bases between. CDR3 length equals 11 residues. From germline, CDR1 is SEHNR and CDR2 FQNEAQ (reference sequence). CDR3 coding DNA: TGTGCCAGCAGCCCCGGTCGGGAGCTGTTTTTT. Encoded protein: CASSPGRELFF.

The V and J genes are TRBV5-8 and TRBJ2-3, with D maybe TRBD1 (6 bases). The germline CDR1 and CDR2 sequences are SGHTS and YDEGEE. This CDR3 region has 15 residues. V lost 6 bases to trimming and J lost 6 bases, with 20 bases between them. CDR3 nucleotide sequence: TGTGCCAGCATCGAGGGGGTGAGATTTCCGGATACGCAGTATTTT. It specifies CASIEGVRFPDTQYF.

The chain has TRBV9 and TRBJ2-5; unclear D gene. Germline CDR1 and CDR2: SGDLS and YYNGEE. The CDR3 is 14 residues long. Trimming took 0 bases from V and 0 from J, leaving 6 bases between them. CDR3 region: CASSVDPYQETQYF. CDR3 in DNA: TGTGCCAGCAGCGTAGATCCTTACCAAGAGACCCAGTACTTC.

This clone was found once. V is TRBV6-5 and J is TRBJ1-3, with D perhaps matching TRBD1 (6 bases). The V gene lost 8 bases and the J gene lost 4 bases, with 18 bases spanning the gap. CDR1 and CDR2 (germline): MNHEY, SVGAGI. The CDR3 has 15 residues. CDR3 DNA sequence: TGTGCCAGCTCTTGGGGGCTCGCCGCCGGAAACACCATATATTTT. Amino acids: CASSWGLAAGNTIYF.

The V gene is TRBV24-1, the J gene TRBJ2-2; D unclear. The germline gives CDR1 KGHDR, CDR2 SFDVKD. Between the trimmed V and J ends, which lost 2 bases and 5 bases, there was a span of 8 bases. The CDR3 is 14 amino acids. CDR3 coding DNA: TGTGCCACCAGTGATTCGACTCCAACCGGGGAGCTGTTTTTT. It translates to CATSDSTPTGELFF.

The V call is TRBV11-2, the J call TRBJ1-1; D gene ambiguous. The V and J ends lost 6 bases and 0 bases respectively, with 11 bases between them. Germline-derived CDR1 and CDR2 are SGHAT and FQNNGV. CDR3 length equals 14 residues. The CDR3 sequence: CASRRSFMNTEAFF. The CDR3 region has the DNA TGTGCCAGCAGGCGTTCCTTCATGAACACTGAAGCTTTCTTT.

The V call is TRBV15, the J call TRBJ1-2; perhaps TRBD1 as D (5 bases). V lost 0 bases and J 7 bases, leaving 12 bases between the germline ends. Germline V CDR1 and CDR2: LNHNV, YYDKDF (reference sequence). The length of the CDR3 is 14 residues. The CDR3 spells CATSRDGGARGYTF. In DNA, the CDR3 is TGTGCCACCAGCAGAGACGGTGGGGCACGTGGCTACACCTTC.

This clone was seen only a few times. V and J are TRBV7-9 and TRBJ2-2; possible D gene TRBD2, 6 bases. This CDR3 region has 13 residues. Germline V gene lookup returns CDR1 SEHNR and CDR2 FQNEAQ (reference sequence). V shed 8 bases and J shed 4 bases, with 11 bases lying between them. The CDR3 loop is CASDVEGTGELFF. For the CDR3, the DNA is TGTGCCAGCGACGTGGAGGGCACCGGGGAGCTGTTTTTT.

CDR3 amino acids: CASSLTVTAGVLTDTQYF. CDR3 coding DNA: TGCGCCAGCAGCTTGACCGTAACGGCAGGGGTCTTGACAGATACGCAGTATTTT. V and J are TRBV5-1 and TRBJ2-3; D possibly corresponds to TRBD1 (6 bases). The CDR3 contains 18 residues. V was trimmed by 1 base and J by 3 bases, leaving 21 bases between them. From germline, CDR1 is SGHRS and CDR2 YFSETQ.

With respect to this clone: Other DNA sequences in this specimen translate into the identical CDR3. The V and J genes are TRBV5-1 and TRBJ1-4; possible D gene TRBD1, 6 bases. V lost 2 bases and J lost 5, with 10 bases in between. The germline gives CDR1 SGHRS, CDR2 YFSETQ. The CDR3 is made up of 14 amino acids. The CDR3 sequence: CASSLGQGNEKLFF. CDR3 DNA: TGCGCCAGCAGCTTAGGGCAGGGGAATGAAAAACTGTTTTTT.

The chain has TRBV7-9 and TRBJ2-7; 9 bases are shared with TRBD2. CDR3 length equals 16 residues. The junction had 7 bases not matched to a gene; V was cut back by 3 bases and J by 1 base. CDR1 SEHNR and CDR2 FQNEAQ come from the germline V gene (reference sequence). The DNA of the CDR3 is TGTGCCAGCAGCTTTTACAGCGGGGGGCCTTCCTACGAGCAGTACTTC. Translating gives CASSFYSGGPSYEQYF.

There are many counts of this clone. The J gene is TRBJ1-1, the V gene TRBV18, with TRBD1 matching over 9 bases. Germline CDR1 KGHSH, CDR2 LQKENI. The V segment lost 1 base and the J segment 5 bases; nucleotides outside the gene matches: 2. The CDR3 runs to 14 residues. The CDR3 sequence is CASSPQDRGTEAFF. The CDR3 DNA reads TGTGCCAGCTCACCACAGGACAGGGGAACTGAAGCTTTCTTT.

This chain uses TRBV6-6 with TRBJ1-1; 8 bases are a match to TRBD1. V shed 5 bases and J 1 base; nucleotides not matched to a gene: 6. This CDR3 contains 15 residues. From germline, CDR1 is MNHNY and CDR2 SVGAGI (reference sequence). CDR3 nucleotides: TGTGCCAGCAGTCGTTCCGGGACAGGGAACACTGAAGCTTTCTTT. It encodes CASSRSGTGNTEAFF.

The gene calls are TRBV19 and TRBJ1-2; maybe TRBD1 (5 bases). Looked up from germline, CDR1 is LNHDA and CDR2 is SQIVND (reference sequence). Deletions cut 7 bases from V and 4 bases from J, with 13 bases between. This CDR3 is built from 13 residues. CDR3 nucleotides: TGTGCCAGTATGGGGCAGATGATCTATGGCTACACCTTC. Amino acids: CASMGQMIYGYTF.

V and J are TRBV9 and TRBJ2-2; 7 positions match TRBD1. Germline loops: CDR1 SGDLS, CDR2 YYNGEE. After removal of 5 bases from V and 1 base from J, the junction contained 5 bases not matched to a gene. There are 15 residues in the CDR3. CDR3 DNA: TGTGCCAGCAGTACCGGGACAGTGAACACCGGGGAGCTGTTTTTT. It translates to CASSTGTVNTGELFF.

This clone was counted between two and nine times. CDR3 loop: CASSRDRTNTEAFF. The CDR3, as DNA: TGTGCCAGCAGCAGAGACAGGACGAACACTGAAGCTTTCTTT. This sequence joins TRBV11-2 and TRBJ1-1; D might be TRBD1 (6 bases). Trimming left V 5 bases short and J 1 base short, with 11 bases between. Germline assignment: CDR1 SGHAT and CDR2 FQNNGV. CDR3 length equals 14 residues.